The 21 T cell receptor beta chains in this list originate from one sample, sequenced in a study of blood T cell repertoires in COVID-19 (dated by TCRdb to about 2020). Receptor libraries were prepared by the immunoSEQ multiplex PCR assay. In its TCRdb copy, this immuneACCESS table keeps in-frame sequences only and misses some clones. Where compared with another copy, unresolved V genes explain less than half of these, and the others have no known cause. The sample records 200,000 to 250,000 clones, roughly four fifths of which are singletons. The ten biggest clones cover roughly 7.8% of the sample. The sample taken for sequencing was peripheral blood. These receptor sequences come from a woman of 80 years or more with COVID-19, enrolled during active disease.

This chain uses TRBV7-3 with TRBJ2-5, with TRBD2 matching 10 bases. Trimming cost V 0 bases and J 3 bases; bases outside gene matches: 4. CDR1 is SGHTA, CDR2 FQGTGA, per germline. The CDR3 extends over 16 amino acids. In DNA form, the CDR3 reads TGTGCCAGCAGCTTAACTAGCGGGGGGATAAAAGAGACCCAGTACTTC. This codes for CASSLTSGGIKETQYF.

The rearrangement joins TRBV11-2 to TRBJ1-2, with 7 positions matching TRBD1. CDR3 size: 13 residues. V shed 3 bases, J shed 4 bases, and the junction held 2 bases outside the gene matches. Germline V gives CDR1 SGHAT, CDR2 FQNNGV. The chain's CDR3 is CASSLGQSYGYTF. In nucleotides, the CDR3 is TGTGCCAGCAGCTTGGGACAGAGCTATGGCTACACCTTC.

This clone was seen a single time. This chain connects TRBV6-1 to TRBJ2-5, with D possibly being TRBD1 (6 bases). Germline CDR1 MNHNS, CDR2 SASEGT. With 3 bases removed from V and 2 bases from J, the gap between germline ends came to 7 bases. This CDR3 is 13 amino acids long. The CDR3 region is CASSEDRQETQYF. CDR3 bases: TGTGCCAGCAGTGAGGACAGACAAGAGACCCAGTACTTC.

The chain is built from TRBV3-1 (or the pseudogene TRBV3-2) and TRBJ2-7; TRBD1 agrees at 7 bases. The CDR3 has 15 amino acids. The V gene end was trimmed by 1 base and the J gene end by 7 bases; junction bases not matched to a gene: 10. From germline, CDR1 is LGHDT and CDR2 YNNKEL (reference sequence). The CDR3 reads CASSQVGGPYGEQYF. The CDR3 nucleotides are TGTGCCAGCAGCCAAGTAGGGGGCCCCTATGGGGAGCAGTACTTC.

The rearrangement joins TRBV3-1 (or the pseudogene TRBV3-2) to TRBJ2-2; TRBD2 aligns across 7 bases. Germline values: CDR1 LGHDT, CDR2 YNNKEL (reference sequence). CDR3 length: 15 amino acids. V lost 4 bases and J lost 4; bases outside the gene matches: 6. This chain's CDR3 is CASSRGSGATGELFF. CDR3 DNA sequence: TGTGCCAGCAGCCGTGGGAGCGGGGCCACCGGGGAGCTGTTTTTT.

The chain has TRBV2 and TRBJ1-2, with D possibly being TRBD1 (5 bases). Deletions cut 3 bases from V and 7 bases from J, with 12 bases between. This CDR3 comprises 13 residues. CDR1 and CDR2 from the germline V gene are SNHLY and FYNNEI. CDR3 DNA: TGTGCCAGCAGTGAGGGAGGGGAGGGTGGCTACACCTTC. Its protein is CASSEGGEGGYTF.

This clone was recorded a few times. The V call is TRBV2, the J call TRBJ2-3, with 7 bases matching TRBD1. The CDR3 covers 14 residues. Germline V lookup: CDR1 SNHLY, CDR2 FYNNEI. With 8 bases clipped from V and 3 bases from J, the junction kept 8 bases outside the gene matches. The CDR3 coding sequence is TGTGCCAGCGAGACAGGGTTTGGTACAGATACGCAGTATTTT. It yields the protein CASETGFGTDTQYF.

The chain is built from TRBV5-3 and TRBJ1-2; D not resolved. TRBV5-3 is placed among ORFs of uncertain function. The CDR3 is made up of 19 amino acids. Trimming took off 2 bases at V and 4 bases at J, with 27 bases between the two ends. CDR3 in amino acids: CARSFCGNRNRGWGYGYTF. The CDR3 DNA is TGTGCCAGAAGCTTCTGCGGGAACCGTAACCGTGGTTGGGGCTATGGCTACACCTTC.

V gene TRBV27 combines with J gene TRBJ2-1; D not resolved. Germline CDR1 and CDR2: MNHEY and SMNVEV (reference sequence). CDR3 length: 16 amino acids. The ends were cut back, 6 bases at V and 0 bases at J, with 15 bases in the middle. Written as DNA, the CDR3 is TGTGCCAGCAGGGCCCGCGAGTGGAGCTCCTACAATGAGCAGTTCTTC. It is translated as CASRAREWSSYNEQFF.

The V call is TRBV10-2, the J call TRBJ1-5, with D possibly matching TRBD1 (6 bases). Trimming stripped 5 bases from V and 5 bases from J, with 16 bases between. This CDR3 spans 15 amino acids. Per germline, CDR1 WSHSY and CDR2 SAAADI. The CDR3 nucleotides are TGCGCCAGCAGTAGGGGGATAATGGGGGATCAGCCCCAGCATTTT. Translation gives CASSRGIMGDQPQHF.

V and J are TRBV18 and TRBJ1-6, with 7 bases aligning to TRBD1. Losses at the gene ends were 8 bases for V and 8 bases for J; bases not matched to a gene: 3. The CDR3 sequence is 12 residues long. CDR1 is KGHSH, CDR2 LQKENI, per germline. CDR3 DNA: TGTGCCAGCACTGGACAGGATTCACCCCTCCACTTT. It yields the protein CASTGQDSPLHF.

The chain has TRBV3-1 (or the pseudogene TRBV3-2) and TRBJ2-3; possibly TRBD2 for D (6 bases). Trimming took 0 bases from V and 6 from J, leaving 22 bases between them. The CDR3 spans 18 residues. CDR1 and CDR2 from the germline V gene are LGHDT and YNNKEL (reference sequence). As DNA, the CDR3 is TGTGCCAGCAGCCAAGAGGCGTACCGGGACTCCGAGTGGGATACGCAGTATTTT. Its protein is CASSQEAYRDSEWDTQYF.

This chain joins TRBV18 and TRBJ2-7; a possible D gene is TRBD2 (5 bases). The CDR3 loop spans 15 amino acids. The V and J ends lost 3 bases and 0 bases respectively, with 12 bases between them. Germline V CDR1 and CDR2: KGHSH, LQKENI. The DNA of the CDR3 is TGTGCCAGCTCACCGAGGAGGTCAGACTCCTACGAGCAGTACTTC. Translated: CASSPRRSDSYEQYF.

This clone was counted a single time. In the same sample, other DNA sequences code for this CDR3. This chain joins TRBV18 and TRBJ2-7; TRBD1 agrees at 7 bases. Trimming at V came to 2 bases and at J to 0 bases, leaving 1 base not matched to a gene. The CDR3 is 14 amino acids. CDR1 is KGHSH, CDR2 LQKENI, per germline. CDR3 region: CASSPRQGSYEQYF. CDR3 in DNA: TGTGCCAGCTCACCAAGACAGGGCTCCTACGAGCAGTACTTC.

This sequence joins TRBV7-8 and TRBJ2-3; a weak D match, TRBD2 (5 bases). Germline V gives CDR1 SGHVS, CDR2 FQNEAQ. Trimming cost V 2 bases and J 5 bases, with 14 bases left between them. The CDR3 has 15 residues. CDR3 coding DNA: TGTGCCAGCAGCTTAAACATTGCCGCGGGAGATACGCAGTATTTT. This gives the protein CASSLNIAAGDTQYF.

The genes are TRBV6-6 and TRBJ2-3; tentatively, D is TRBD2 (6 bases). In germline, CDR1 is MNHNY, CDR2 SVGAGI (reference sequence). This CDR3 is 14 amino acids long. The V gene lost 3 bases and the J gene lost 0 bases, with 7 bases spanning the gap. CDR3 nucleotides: TGTGCCAGCAGTTATAGCGGTAGCACAGATACGCAGTATTTT. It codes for CASSYSGSTDTQYF.

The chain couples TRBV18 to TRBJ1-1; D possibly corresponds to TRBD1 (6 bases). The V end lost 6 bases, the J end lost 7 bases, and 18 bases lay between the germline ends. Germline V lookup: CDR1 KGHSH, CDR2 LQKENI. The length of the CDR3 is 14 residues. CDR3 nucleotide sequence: TGTGCCAGCTCCGGGGGGGCTGGCGCCGTTGAAGCTTTCTTT. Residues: CASSGGAGAVEAFF.

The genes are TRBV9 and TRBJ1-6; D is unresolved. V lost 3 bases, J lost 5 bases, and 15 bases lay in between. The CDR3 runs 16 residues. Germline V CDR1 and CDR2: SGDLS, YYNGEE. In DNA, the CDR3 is TGTGCCAGCAGCGCCGAACCCGGGAGAGATAATTCACCCCTCCACTTT. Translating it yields CASSAEPGRDNSPLHF.

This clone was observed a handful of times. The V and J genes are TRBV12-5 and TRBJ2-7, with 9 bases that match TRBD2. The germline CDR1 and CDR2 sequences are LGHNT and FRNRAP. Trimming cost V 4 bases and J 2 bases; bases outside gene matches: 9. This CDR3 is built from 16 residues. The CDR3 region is CASGWPSGVPTYEQYF. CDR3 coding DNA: TGTGCTAGTGGTTGGCCTAGCGGGGTTCCAACCTACGAGCAGTACTTC.

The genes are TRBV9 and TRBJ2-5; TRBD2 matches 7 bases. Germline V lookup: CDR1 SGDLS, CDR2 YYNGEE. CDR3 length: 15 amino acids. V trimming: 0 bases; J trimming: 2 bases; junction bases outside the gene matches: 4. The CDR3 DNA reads TGTGCCAGCAGCGTAGGCGGGAGTGGGCAAGAGACCCAGTACTTC. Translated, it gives CASSVGGSGQETQYF.

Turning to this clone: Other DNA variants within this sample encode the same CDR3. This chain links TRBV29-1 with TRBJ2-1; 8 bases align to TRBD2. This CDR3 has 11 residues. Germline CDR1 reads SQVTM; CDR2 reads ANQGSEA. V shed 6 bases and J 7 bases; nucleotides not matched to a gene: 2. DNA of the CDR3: TGCAGCGTCGGGACTAGGAATGAGCAGTTCTTC. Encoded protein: CSVGTRNEQFF.